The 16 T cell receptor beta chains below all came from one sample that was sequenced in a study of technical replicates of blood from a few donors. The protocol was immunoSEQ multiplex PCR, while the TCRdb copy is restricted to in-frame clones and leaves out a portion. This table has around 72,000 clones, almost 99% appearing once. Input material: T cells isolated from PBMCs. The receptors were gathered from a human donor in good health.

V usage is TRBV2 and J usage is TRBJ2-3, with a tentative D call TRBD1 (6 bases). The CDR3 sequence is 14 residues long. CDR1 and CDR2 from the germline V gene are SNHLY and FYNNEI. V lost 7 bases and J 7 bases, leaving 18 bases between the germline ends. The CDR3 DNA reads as TGTGCCAGCACTGGGGGCGGCCTCCGATATACGCAGTATTTT. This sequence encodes CASTGGGLRYTQYF.

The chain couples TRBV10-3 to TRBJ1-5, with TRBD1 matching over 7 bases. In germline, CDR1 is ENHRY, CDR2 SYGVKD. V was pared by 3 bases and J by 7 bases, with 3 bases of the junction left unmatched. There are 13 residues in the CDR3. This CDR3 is CAISERGLQPQHF. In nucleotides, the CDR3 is TGTGCCATCAGTGAAAGGGGGCTACAGCCCCAGCATTTT.

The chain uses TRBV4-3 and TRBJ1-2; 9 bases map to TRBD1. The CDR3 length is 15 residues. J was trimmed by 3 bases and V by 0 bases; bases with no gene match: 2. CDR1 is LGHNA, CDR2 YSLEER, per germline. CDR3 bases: TGCGCCAGCAGCCAAGACCGGGACAGGGACTATGGCTACACCTTC. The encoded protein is CASSQDRDRDYGYTF.

The CDR3 region is CASSARQGLGNTIYF. CDR3 DNA: TGTGCCAGCAGCGCCCGACAGGGGTTAGGAAACACCATATATTTT. The chain links TRBV7-2 to TRBJ1-3, with 8 bases lining up with TRBD1. The CDR3 contains 15 residues. Germline assignment: CDR1 SGHTA and CDR2 FQGNSA. The ends lost 5 bases at V and 4 bases at J; junction bases unmatched: 7.

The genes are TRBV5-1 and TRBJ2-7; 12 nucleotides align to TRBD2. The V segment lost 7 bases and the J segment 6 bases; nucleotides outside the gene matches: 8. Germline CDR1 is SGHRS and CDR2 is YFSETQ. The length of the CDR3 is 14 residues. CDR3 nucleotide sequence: TGCGCCAGCCAGACTAGCGGGAGTCAGAGCGAGCAGTACTTC. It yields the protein CASQTSGSQSEQYF.

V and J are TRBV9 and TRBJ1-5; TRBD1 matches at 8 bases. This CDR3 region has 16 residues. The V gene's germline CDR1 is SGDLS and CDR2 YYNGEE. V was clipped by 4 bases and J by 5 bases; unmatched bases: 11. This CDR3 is CASSPGTGGIDQPQHF. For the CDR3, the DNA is TGTGCCAGCAGCCCCGGAACAGGGGGAATAGATCAGCCCCAGCATTTT.

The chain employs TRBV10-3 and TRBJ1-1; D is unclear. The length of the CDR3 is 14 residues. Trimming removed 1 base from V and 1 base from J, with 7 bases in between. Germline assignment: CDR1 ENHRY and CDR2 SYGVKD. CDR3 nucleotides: TGTGCCATCAGTGAGTTAAGCGGGAACACTGAAGCTTTCTTT. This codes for CAISELSGNTEAFF.

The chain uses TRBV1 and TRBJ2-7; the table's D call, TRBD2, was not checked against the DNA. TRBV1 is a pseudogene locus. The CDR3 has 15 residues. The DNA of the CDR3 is TGCACCAGCAGCCACGGGACTAGCGGGAGAAACGAGCAGTACTTC. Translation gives CTSSHGTSGRNEQYF.

The CDR3 here is CASSSGLAGGSYEQYF. The DNA of the CDR3 is TGTGCCAGCAGTTCGGGACTAGCGGGAGGCTCCTACGAGCAGTACTTC. V gene TRBV11-3 combines with J gene TRBJ2-7, with 15 bases aligning to TRBD2. CDR3 length equals 16 residues. V was pared by 6 bases and J by 0 bases, with 3 bases of the junction left unmatched. Germline CDR1 reads SGHNT; CDR2 reads YENEEA.

CDR3 sequence (DNA): TGCGCCAGCAGCTCTTTATGGGACATAGAAAACATTCAGTACTTC. Translated: CASSSLWDIENIQYF. This rearrangement joins TRBV4-3 to TRBJ2-4, with D possibly being TRBD1 (6 bases). The CDR3 length is 15 residues. Trimming cost V 5 bases and J 5 bases, with 16 bases left between them. CDR1 and CDR2 from the germline V gene are LGHNA and YSLEER.

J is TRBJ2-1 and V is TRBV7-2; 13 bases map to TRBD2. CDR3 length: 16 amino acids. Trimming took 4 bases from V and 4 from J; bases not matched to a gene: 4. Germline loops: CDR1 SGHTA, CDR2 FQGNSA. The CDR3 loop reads CASSSPTSGRYNEQFF. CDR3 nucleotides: TGTGCCAGCAGCTCACCGACTAGCGGGAGGTACAATGAGCAGTTCTTC.

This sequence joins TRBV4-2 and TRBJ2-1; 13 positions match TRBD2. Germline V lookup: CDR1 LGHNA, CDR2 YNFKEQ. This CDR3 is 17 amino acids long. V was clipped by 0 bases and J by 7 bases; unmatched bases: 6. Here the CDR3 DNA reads TGTGCCAGCAGCCAAGAAGTGGGACTAGCGGGAAGTAATGAGCAGTTCTTC. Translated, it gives CASSQEVGLAGSNEQFF.

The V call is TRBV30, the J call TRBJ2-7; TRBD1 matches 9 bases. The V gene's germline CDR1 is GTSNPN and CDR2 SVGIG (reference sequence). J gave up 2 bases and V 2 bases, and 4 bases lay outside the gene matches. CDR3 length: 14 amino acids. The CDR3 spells CAWSPGTGTYEQYF. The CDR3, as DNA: TGTGCCTGGAGTCCCGGGACAGGGACCTACGAGCAGTACTTC.

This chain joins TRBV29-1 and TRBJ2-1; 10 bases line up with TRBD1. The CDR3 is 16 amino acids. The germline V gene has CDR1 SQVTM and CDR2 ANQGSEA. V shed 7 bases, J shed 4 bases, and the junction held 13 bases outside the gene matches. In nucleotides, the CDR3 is TGCAGCGGACAGGGGGCGCCTAGCGGGCTATACAATGAGCAGTTCTTC. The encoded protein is CSGQGAPSGLYNEQFF.

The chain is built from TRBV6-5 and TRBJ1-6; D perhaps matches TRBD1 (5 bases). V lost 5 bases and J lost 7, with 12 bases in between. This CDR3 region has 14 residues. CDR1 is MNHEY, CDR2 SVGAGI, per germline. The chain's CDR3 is CASSRQPFNSPLHF. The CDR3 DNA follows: TGTGCCAGCAGTCGACAGCCCTTCAATTCACCCCTCCACTTT.

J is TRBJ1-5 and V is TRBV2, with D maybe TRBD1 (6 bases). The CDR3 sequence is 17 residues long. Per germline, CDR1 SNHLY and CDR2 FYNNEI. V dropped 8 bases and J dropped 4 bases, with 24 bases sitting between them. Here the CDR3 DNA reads TGTGCCAGCGGTGGTCAGTCAGGGGTAGGTTCAAATCAGCCCCAGCATTTT. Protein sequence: CASGGQSGVGSNQPQHF. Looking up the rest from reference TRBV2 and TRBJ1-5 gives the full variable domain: EPEVTQTPSHQVTQMGQEVILRCVPISNHLYFYWYRQILGQKVEFLVSFYNNEISEKSEIFDDQFSVERPDGSNFTLKIRSTKLEDSAMYFCASGGQSGVGSNQPQHFGDGTRLSIL.